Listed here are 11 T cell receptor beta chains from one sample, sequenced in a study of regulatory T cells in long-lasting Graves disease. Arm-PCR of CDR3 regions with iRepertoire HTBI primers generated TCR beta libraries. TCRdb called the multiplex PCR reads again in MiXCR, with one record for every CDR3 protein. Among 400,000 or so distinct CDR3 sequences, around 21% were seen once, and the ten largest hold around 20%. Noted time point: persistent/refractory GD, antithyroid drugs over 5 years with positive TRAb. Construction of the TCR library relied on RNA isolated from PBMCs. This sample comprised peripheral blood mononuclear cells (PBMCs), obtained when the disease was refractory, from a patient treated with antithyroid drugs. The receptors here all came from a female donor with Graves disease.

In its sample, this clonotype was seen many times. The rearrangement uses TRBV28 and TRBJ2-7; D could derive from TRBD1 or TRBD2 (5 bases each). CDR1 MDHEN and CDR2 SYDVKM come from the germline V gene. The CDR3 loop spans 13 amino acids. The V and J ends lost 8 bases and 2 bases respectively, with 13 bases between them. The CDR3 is CASGTGIAYEQYF. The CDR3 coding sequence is TGTGCCAGCGGGACGGGTATAGCCTACGAGCAGTACTTC.

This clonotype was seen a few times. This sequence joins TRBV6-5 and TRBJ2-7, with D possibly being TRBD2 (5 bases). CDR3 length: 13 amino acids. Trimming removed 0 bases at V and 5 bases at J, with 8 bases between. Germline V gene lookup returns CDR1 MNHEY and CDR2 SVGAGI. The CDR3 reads CASSYSWRDEQYF. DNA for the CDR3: TGTGCCAGCAGTTACTCGTGGCGGGACGAGCAGTACTTC.

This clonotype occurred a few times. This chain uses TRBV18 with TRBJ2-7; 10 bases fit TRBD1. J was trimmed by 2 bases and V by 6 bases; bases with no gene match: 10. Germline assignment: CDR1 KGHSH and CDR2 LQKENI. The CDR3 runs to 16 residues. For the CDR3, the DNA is TGTGCCAGCTCCTCCGGGACAGGGGCCGGACCCTACGAGCAGTACTTC. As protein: CASSSGTGAGPYEQYF.

CDR3 loop: CSARGQSYEQYF. The DNA of the CDR3 is TGCAGTGCTAGAGGACAGAGCTACGAGCAGTACTTC. The chain is built from TRBV20-1 and TRBJ2-7; a possible D gene is TRBD1 (5 bases). The CDR3 is 12 residues long. The germline V gene encodes CDR1 DFQATT and CDR2 SNEGSKA (reference sequence). Trimming removed 1 base at V and 3 bases at J, with 7 bases between.

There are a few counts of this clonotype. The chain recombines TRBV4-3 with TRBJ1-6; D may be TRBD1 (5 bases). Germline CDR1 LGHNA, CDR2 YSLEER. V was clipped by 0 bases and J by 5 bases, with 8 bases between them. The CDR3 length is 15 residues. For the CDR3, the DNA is TGCGCCAGCAGCCAAGAGATAGGGGATAATTCACCCCTCCACTTT. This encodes CASSQEIGDNSPLHF.

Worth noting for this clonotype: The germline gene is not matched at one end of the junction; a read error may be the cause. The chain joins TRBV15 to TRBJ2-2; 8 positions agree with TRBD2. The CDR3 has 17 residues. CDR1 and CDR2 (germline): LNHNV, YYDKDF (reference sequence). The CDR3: CATSRDLGGRNTGELSF. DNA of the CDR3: TGTGCCACCAGCAGAGATCTCGGCGGGAGGAACACCGGGGAGCTGTCTTTT. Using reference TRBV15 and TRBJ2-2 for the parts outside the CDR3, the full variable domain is DAMVIQNPRYQVTQFGKPVTLSCSQTLNHNVMYWYQQKSSQAPKLLFHYYDKDFNNEADTPDNFQSRRPNTSFCFLDIRSPGLGDTAMYLCATSRDLGGRNTGELSFGEGSRLTVL.

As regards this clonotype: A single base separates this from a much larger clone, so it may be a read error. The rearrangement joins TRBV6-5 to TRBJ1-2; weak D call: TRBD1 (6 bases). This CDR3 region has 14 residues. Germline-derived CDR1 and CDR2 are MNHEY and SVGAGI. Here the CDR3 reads CAGSYRGGGGGYTF. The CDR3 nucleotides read TGTGCCGGCAGTTACCGTGGAGGGGGAGGCGGCTACACCTTC.

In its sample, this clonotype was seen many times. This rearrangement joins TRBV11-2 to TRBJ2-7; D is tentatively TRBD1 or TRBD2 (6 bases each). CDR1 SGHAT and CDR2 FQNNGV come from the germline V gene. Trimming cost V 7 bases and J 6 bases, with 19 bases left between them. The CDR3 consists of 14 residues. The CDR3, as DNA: TGTGCCAGCACCCTCGATGGAGGGACATTCGAGCAGTACTTC. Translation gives CASTLDGGTFEQYF.

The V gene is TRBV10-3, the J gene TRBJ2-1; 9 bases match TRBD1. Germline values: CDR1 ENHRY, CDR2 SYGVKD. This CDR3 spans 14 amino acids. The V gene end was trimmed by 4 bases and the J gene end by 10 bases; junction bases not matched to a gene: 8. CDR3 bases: TGTGCCATCAGTGGTTCTGCAGGGACAGGGGAGCAGTTCTTC. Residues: CAISGSAGTGEQFF.

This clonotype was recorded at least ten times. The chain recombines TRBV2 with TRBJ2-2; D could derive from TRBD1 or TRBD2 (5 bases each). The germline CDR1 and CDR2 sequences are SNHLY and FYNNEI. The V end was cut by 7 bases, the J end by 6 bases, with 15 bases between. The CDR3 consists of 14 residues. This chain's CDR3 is CASNEGLVAGELFF. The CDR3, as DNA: TGTGCCAGCAATGAGGGGTTGGTCGCCGGGGAGCTGTTTTTT.

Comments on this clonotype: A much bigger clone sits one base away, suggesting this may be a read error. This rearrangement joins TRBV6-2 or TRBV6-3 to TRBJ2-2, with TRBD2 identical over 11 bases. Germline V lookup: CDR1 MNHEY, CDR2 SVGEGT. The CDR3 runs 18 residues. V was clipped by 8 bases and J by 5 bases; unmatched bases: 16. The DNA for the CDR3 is TGTGCCAGCGGTTCCCTTACTAGCGGGAGACATCGGACCGGGGAGCTGTTTTTT. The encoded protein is CASGSLTSGRHRTGELFF.